These 12 T cell receptor beta chains originate from one sample sequenced in a study of Tregs in tolerant kidney transplant recipients. Profiled with immunoSEQ multiplex PCR; TCRdb holds only in-frame clones, not every one. The table records some 55,000 clones, around four fifths of them present only once. Sequencing used CD4+ T cells from blood. These receptors were collected from a human donor in good health.

The chain has TRBV6-1 and TRBJ1-5; no clear D. Looked up from germline, CDR1 is MNHNS and CDR2 is SASEGT. There are 12 residues in the CDR3. V lost 3 bases and J lost 11, with 11 bases in between. The CDR3 here is CASSDPLVAQHF. CDR3 nucleotides: TGTGCCAGCAGTGACCCCCTTGTGGCCCAGCATTTT.

The rearrangement uses TRBV6-6 and TRBJ2-3, with 9 bases matching TRBD2. The J segment lost 5 bases and the V segment lost 6 bases, leaving 9 bases of the junction unmatched. The CDR3 runs to 15 residues. The V gene's germline CDR1 is MNHNY and CDR2 SVGAGI (reference sequence). The CDR3, as DNA: TGTGCCAGCAGAGGCAGCGGGGGGCCCTTAGATACGCAGTATTTT. This translates into CASRGSGGPLDTQYF.

The chain has TRBV12-5 and TRBJ1-3; D is unresolved. The CDR3 is made up of 17 amino acids. CDR1 and CDR2 from the germline V gene are LGHNT and FRNRAP. Trimming removed 3 bases from V and 1 base from J, with 16 bases in between. The CDR3 loop is CASGFRPWKPSGNTIYF. DNA of the CDR3: TGTGCTAGTGGTTTCCGCCCCTGGAAGCCATCTGGAAACACCATATATTTT.

The chain employs TRBV7-2 and TRBJ2-3; D gene ambiguous. The CDR3 has 15 residues. V lost 8 bases to trimming and J lost 9 bases, with 24 bases between them. Germline V CDR1 and CDR2: SGHTA, FQGNSA. The chain's CDR3 is CASRNFFGPLSTQYF. DNA for the CDR3: TGTGCCAGCCGGAACTTTTTCGGGCCCCTATCCACGCAGTATTTT.

The chain uses TRBV11-1 and TRBJ1-5, with TRBD1 as a possible D gene (5 bases). CDR3 length: 14 residues. Germline CDR1 is SGHAT and CDR2 is FQDESV (reference sequence). V was cut by 3 bases and J by 5 bases, with 11 bases left in between. The CDR3 DNA sequence: TGTGCCAGCAGCTTGGGGGTAGGGGATCAGCCCCAGCATTTT. Amino acid sequence: CASSLGVGDQPQHF.

The V gene is TRBV2, the J gene TRBJ1-1; D not resolved. This CDR3 spans 12 amino acids. In germline, CDR1 is SNHLY, CDR2 FYNNEI. V gave up 7 bases and J gave up 5 bases, with 11 bases separating them. CDR3 sequence: CASTTPWTEAFF. CDR3 DNA sequence: TGTGCCAGCACTACCCCTTGGACTGAAGCTTTCTTT.

The rearrangement joins TRBV18 to TRBJ1-2, with 8 bases aligning to TRBD1. V was clipped by 6 bases and J by 4 bases; unmatched bases: 7. The CDR3 is 14 amino acids. Per germline, CDR1 KGHSH and CDR2 LQKENI. As DNA, the CDR3 is TGTGCCAGCTCTGCAGGGGGCGAGGGCTATGGCTACACCTTC. It yields the protein CASSAGGEGYGYTF. Based on the CDR3 plus reference TRBV18 and TRBJ1-2, the full variable domain is NAGVMQNPRHLVRRRGQEARLRCSPMKGHSHVYWYRQLPEEGLKFMVYLQKENIIDESGMPKERFSAEFPKEGPSILRIQQVVRGDSAAYFCASSAGGEGYGYTFGSGTRLTVV.

V usage is TRBV2 and J usage is TRBJ2-5; maybe TRBD2 (6 bases). V lost 9 bases to trimming and J lost 3 bases, with 20 bases between them. The CDR3 consists of 15 residues. CDR1 is SNHLY, CDR2 FYNNEI, per germline. CDR3 loop: CASDRDGTPEETQYF. DNA for the CDR3: TGTGCCAGTGACCGAGATGGGACTCCCGAAGAGACCCAGTACTTC. Based on the CDR3 plus reference TRBV2 and TRBJ2-5, the full variable domain is EPEVTQTPSHQVTQMGQEVILRCVPISNHLYFYWYRQILGQKVEFLVSFYNNEISEKSEIFDDQFSVERPDGSNFTLKIRSTKLEDSAMYFCASDRDGTPEETQYFGPGTRLLVL.

As DNA, the CDR3 is TGTGCCAGCAGCTTAGTAGGAGGGTGGGACTCCTACGAGCAGTACTTC. It is translated as CASSLVGGWDSYEQYF. The rearrangement joins TRBV7-9 to TRBJ2-7, with a weak D call TRBD2 (6 bases). In germline, CDR1 is SEHNR, CDR2 FQNEAQ (reference sequence). The CDR3 spans 16 residues. V dropped 1 base and J dropped 0 bases, with 13 bases sitting between them.

This clone was detected a few times. The chain employs TRBV4-3 and TRBJ1-2, with TRBD1 as a possible D gene (6 bases). V lost 3 bases and J 5 bases, leaving 16 bases between the germline ends. CDR3 length equals 15 residues. Germline CDR1 LGHNA, CDR2 YSLEER. CDR3 sequence reads: CASSQGGTQGYGYTF. Here the CDR3 DNA reads TGCGCCAGCAGCCAGGGGGGTACACAGGGTTATGGCTACACCTTC.

This clone appeared a few times. The rearrangement uses TRBV25-1 and TRBJ1-2; TRBD1 matches 7 bases. The CDR3 contains 14 residues. Trimming cost V 3 bases and J 7 bases; bases outside gene matches: 8. Germline values: CDR1 MGHDK, CDR2 SYGVNS. The CDR3 here is CASSDPQGRRGYTF. In DNA, the CDR3 is TGTGCCAGCAGTGACCCACAGGGGCGCCGTGGCTACACCTTC.

This chain links TRBV7-9 with TRBJ1-4, with TRBD1 matching 9 bases. The V and J ends lost 4 bases and 6 bases, in that order; junction bases with no gene match: 12. Per the germline V gene, CDR1 is SEHNR and CDR2 is FQNEAQ (reference sequence). This CDR3 has 17 amino acids. The CDR3 coding sequence is TGTGCCAGCAGCTCCGCCGGGACAGGGTATTCCTATGAAAAACTGTTTTTT. This encodes CASSSAGTGYSYEKLFF.